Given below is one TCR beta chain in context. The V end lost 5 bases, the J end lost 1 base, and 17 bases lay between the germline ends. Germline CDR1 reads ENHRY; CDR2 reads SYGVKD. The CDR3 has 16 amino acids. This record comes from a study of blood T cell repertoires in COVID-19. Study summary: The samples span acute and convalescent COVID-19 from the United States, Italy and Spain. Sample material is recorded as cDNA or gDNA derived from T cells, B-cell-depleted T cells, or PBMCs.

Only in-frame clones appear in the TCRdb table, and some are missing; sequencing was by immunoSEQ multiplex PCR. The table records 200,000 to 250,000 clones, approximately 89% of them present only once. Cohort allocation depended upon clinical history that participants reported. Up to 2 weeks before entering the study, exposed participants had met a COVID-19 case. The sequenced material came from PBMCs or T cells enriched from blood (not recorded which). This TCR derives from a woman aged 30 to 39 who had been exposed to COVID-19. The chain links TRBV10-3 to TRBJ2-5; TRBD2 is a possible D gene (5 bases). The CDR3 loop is CAISYGPGKAQETQYF. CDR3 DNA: TGTGCCATCAGTTATGGACCGGGGAAGGCCCAAGAGACCCAGTACTTC.